This passage covers 16 T cell receptor beta chains from one sample sequenced in a study of breast tumors, draining lymph nodes, adjacent tissues. One entry per CDR3 protein, called by TCRdb with MiXCR from the multiplex PCR reads. The sample includes under 75,000 distinct CDR3 sequences, approximately 57% of them seen just once. Sequencing was carried out using breast tumor tissue. Source of these receptors: a female donor with breast cancer. Some clones in this sample may be carry-over from other donors' samples.

This clonotype was found a few times. This sequence joins TRBV19 and TRBJ2-5; 8 nucleotides agree with TRBD1. The CDR3 is 15 amino acids. Germline V gene data show CDR1 as LNHDA and CDR2 as SQIVND (reference sequence). J was trimmed by 4 bases and V by 4 bases; bases with no gene match: 8. CDR3 bases: TGTGCCAGTAGTAAGGACAGGGACGGAGGAGAGACCCAGTACTTC. Protein product: CASSKDRDGGETQYF. Complete variable domain (other parts from reference TRBV19 and TRBJ2-5): DGGITQSPKYLFRKEGQNVTLSCEQNLNHDAMYWYRQDPGQGLRLIYYSQIVNDFQKGDIAEGYSVSREKKESFPLTVTSAQKNPTAFYLCASSKDRDGGETQYFGPGTRLLVL.

This clonotype was recorded many times. The chain carries TRBV6-5 and TRBJ2-2, with TRBD2 identical over 8 bases. CDR1 is MNHEY, CDR2 SVGAGI, per germline. CDR3 length: 15 amino acids. Unmatched junction bases numbered 2, after V lost 5 bases and J lost 0 bases. The CDR3 bases are TGTGCCAGCAGTCCAGCGGGGGCGAACACCGGGGAGCTGTTTTTT. This codes for CASSPAGANTGELFF.

The rearrangement joins TRBV25-1 to TRBJ1-2; a weak D match, TRBD1 (5 bases). The CDR3 is made up of 14 amino acids. Germline V CDR1 and CDR2: MGHDK, SYGVNS. V lost 4 bases to trimming and J lost 6 bases, with 15 bases between them. CDR3 in DNA: TGTGCCAGCAGTGCTAGAGGGACCGGGAATGGCTACACCTTC. As protein: CASSARGTGNGYTF.

This chain links TRBV7-2 with TRBJ2-1; D is unclear. CDR1 and CDR2 from the germline V gene are SGHTA and FQGNSA. The CDR3 runs 13 residues. V was cut by 0 bases and J by 4 bases, with 4 bases left in between. The DNA of the CDR3 is TGTGCCAGCAGCTTAGCGACTTACAATGAGCAGTTCTTC. Translation: CASSLATYNEQFF.

The chain couples TRBV5-5 to TRBJ1-6; 7 nucleotides line up with TRBD1. Trimming cost V 2 bases and J 9 bases; bases outside gene matches: 2. CDR1 is SGHKS, CDR2 YYEKEE, per germline (reference sequence). The CDR3 has 13 amino acids. CDR3 sequence reads: CASSLGTASPLHF. CDR3 nucleotide sequence: TGTGCCAGCAGCTTAGGGACAGCTTCACCCCTCCACTTT.

This chain's CDR3 is CASPGSTDTQYF. Written as DNA, the CDR3 is TGTGCCAGCCCGGGGTCCACAGATACGCAGTATTTT. V is TRBV7-3 and J is TRBJ2-3; D is possibly TRBD2 (5 bases). Germline CDR1 SGHTA, CDR2 FQGTGA. V was cut by 8 bases and J by 2 bases, with 8 bases left in between. The CDR3 totals 12 residues.

The chain recombines TRBV13 with TRBJ2-2, with 9 bases that match TRBD2. The length of the CDR3 is 15 residues. In germline, CDR1 is PRHDT, CDR2 FYEKMQ (reference sequence). J gave up 1 base and V 5 bases, and 2 bases lay outside the gene matches. CDR3 nucleotides: TGTGCCAGCAGCCTGACTAGCGGGAACACCGGGGAGCTGTTTTTT. Its translation: CASSLTSGNTGELFF.

This chain joins TRBV5-1 and TRBJ1-2; a possible D gene is TRBD1 (6 bases). With 2 bases removed from V and 8 bases from J, the gap between germline ends came to 16 bases. The CDR3 is made up of 14 amino acids. Germline V gene sequence: CDR1 SGHRS, CDR2 YFSETQ. CDR3 sequence (DNA): TGCGCCAGCAGCTTAACTAGCGGGGGGGCAGGCTACACCTTC. Translation: CASSLTSGGAGYTF.

In its sample, this clonotype was seen a few times. The chain employs TRBV15 and TRBJ1-2; TRBD1 might be the D (6 bases). The V and J ends lost 0 bases and 7 bases respectively, with 18 bases between them. Germline V gives CDR1 LNHNV, CDR2 YYDKDF (reference sequence). This CDR3 has 16 residues. The CDR3 nucleotides are TGTGCCACCAGCAGAGATCTGGGCAGGGACACGACTGGCTACACCTTC. Protein: CATSRDLGRDTTGYTF. The variable domain in full, completed from reference TRBV15 and TRBJ1-2, reads DAMVIQNPRYQVTQFGKPVTLSCSQTLNHNVMYWYQQKSSQAPKLLFHYYDKDFNNEADTPDNFQSRRPNTSFCFLDIRSPGLGDTAMYLCATSRDLGRDTTGYTFGSGTRLTVV.

The rearrangement joins TRBV19 to TRBJ2-3; 12 positions match TRBD2. Trimming took 8 bases from V and 2 from J; bases not matched to a gene: 5. The CDR3 consists of 15 residues. The germline CDR1 and CDR2 sequences are LNHDA and SQIVND (reference sequence). The CDR3 loop is CASSGLAGFTDTQYF. CDR3 sequence (DNA): TGTGCCAGTTCCGGACTAGCGGGGTTCACAGATACGCAGTATTTT.

The chain has TRBV12-3 or TRBV12-4 and TRBJ2-1, with 9 bases aligning to TRBD2. This CDR3 spans 15 amino acids. V lost 6 bases, J lost 2 bases, and 5 bases stayed unmatched. CDR3 protein: CASRAAGGTYNEQFF. The CDR3 region has the DNA TGTGCCAGCAGAGCAGCGGGGGGTACCTACAATGAGCAGTTCTTC.

The chain uses TRBV20-1 and TRBJ1-2; a possible D gene is TRBD1 (5 bases). The germline gives CDR1 DFQATT, CDR2 SNEGSKA (reference sequence). The CDR3 has 15 residues. The V end was cut by 3 bases, the J end by 5 bases, with 19 bases between. CDR3 protein: CSASKGTHKTYGYTF. The CDR3 DNA reads as TGCAGTGCTAGCAAGGGGACTCATAAAACGTATGGCTACACCTTC.

This clonotype was counted at least ten times. A clone one base away is much larger, so this may be a read error. This sequence joins TRBV28 and TRBJ1-5; no clear D. Germline values: CDR1 MDHEN, CDR2 SYDVKM. Trimming shortened V by 3 bases and J by 0 bases, and 3 bases separated the two germline ends. The CDR3 extends over 13 amino acids. The CDR3 region is CASSFGSNQPQHF. The CDR3 nucleotides are TGTGCCAGCAGTTTCGGTAGCAATCAGCCCCAGCATTTT. Looking up the rest from reference TRBV28 and TRBJ1-5 gives the full variable domain: DVKVTQSSRYLVKRTGEKVFLECVQDMDHENMFWYRQDPGLGLRLIYFSYDVKMKEKGDIPEGYSVSREKKERFSLILESASTNQTSMYLCASSFGSNQPQHFGDGTRLSIL.

This clonotype was counted at least ten times. The chain combines TRBV7-9 with TRBJ2-5, with no clear D. Trimming took 5 bases from V and 3 from J, leaving 13 bases between them. The CDR3 contains 14 residues. CDR1 and CDR2 (germline): SEHNR, FQNEAQ (reference sequence). DNA of the CDR3: TGTGCCAGCAGCCAGCAAAACGAAGAAGAGACCCAGTACTTC. Translated: CASSQQNEEETQYF.

V is TRBV9 and J is TRBJ2-7; tentatively, D is TRBD1 (5 bases). Germline loops: CDR1 SGDLS, CDR2 YYNGEE. The V gene lost 3 bases and the J gene lost 2 bases, with 9 bases spanning the gap. This CDR3 is 13 amino acids long. The CDR3, as DNA: TGTGCCAGCAGCGGGACACCGCCCTACGAGCAGTACTTC. It is translated as CASSGTPPYEQYF.

As DNA, the CDR3 is TGTGCCAGCAGCGGGGGACAGCCGAGCGGCAATCAGCCCCAGCATTTT. Protein: CASSGGQPSGNQPQHF. The V and J genes are TRBV11-2 and TRBJ1-5; 7 positions match TRBD1. The CDR3 is 16 amino acids. Trimming cost V 5 bases and J 2 bases; bases outside gene matches: 9. Germline lookup yields CDR1 SGHAT and CDR2 FQNNGV. Full variable domain (missing parts from reference TRBV11-2 and TRBJ1-5): EAGVAQSPRYKIIEKRQSVAFWCNPISGHATLYWYQQILGQGPKLLIQFQNNGVVDDSQLPKDRFSAERLKGVDSTLKIQPAKLEDSAVYLCASSGGQPSGNQPQHFGDGTRLSIL.